The 25 T cell receptor beta chains presented below share a single source sample, sequenced in a study of T cell repertoires in cytomegalovirus infection. TCRdb independently ran MiXCR on the reads; one entry per CDR3 protein. The data hold 150,000 to 200,000 distinct CDR3 sequences, with over 13% observed a single time. Source material: PBMCs. These receptor sequences come from a human donor in good health (CMV status not recorded). Some clones in this sample may be carry-over from other donors' samples.

This clonotype appeared a few times. The chain uses TRBV5-5 and TRBJ1-5; D is unclear. The CDR3 is made up of 14 amino acids. V lost 1 base and J lost 1, with 6 bases in between. Germline lookup yields CDR1 SGHKS and CDR2 YYEKEE (reference sequence). DNA for the CDR3: TGTGCCAGCAGCTTGCATAGAAGCAATCAGCCCCAGCATTTT. Translating gives CASSLHRSNQPQHF.

In its sample, this clonotype was seen many times. This chain links TRBV6-6 with TRBJ2-7; D is perhaps TRBD2 (6 bases). CDR3 size: 15 residues. In germline, CDR1 is MNHNY, CDR2 SVGAGI (reference sequence). The germline V and J ends were trimmed by 4 bases and 2 bases, with 15 bases remaining between them. This chain's CDR3 is CASSWEGRPTYEQYF. CDR3 nucleotide sequence: TGTGCCAGCAGTTGGGAAGGGAGGCCCACCTACGAGCAGTACTTC.

This clonotype was detected ten times or more. The chain joins TRBV12-3 or TRBV12-4 to TRBJ1-1; TRBD1 matches 8 bases. The CDR3 runs to 15 residues. Germline trimming cut 6 bases from V and 1 base from J; bases unmatched to any gene: 7. The CDR3 nucleotides read TGTGCCAGCAGAAGACTACAGGGGGGGAACACTGAAGCTTTCTTT. It codes for CASRRLQGGNTEAFF.

CDR3 loop: CASSLGQGAFTNTEAFF. The CDR3 nucleotides read TGTGCCAGCAGCCTGGGACAGGGGGCCTTTACGAACACTGAAGCTTTCTTT. The chain uses TRBV7-6 and TRBJ1-1; TRBD1 matches at 12 bases. CDR1 and CDR2 (germline): SGHVS, FNYEAQ. CDR3 length equals 17 residues. J gave up 1 base and V 5 bases, and 8 bases lay outside the gene matches.

This clonotype was observed many times. The chain links TRBV6-1 to TRBJ2-3, with 7 bases identical to TRBD1. Trimming took 7 bases from V and 2 from J; bases not matched to a gene: 9. The CDR3 extends over 15 amino acids. The germline CDR1 and CDR2 sequences are MNHNS and SASEGT. The CDR3 region is CASTGDSAYTDTQYF. As DNA, the CDR3 is TGTGCCAGCACCGGGGACAGTGCTTACACAGATACGCAGTATTTT.

This clonotype was detected many times. The V call is TRBV28, the J call TRBJ2-2; D perhaps matches TRBD1 (6 bases). The CDR3 loop spans 17 amino acids. The V and J ends lost 6 bases and 0 bases respectively, with 17 bases between them. In germline, CDR1 is MDHEN, CDR2 SYDVKM. CDR3 region: CASRPQGPGTNTGELFF. CDR3 bases: TGTGCCAGCAGGCCCCAGGGGCCAGGGACGAACACCGGGGAGCTGTTTTTT. The full variable domain, its missing parts supplied by reference TRBV28 and TRBJ2-2, is DVKVTQSSRYLVKRTGEKVFLECVQDMDHENMFWYRQDPGLGLRLIYFSYDVKMKEKGDIPEGYSVSREKKERFSLILESASTNQTSMYLCASRPQGPGTNTGELFFGEGSRLTVL.

This clonotype was detected many times. The chain links TRBV7-6 to TRBJ1-5; 11 nucleotides match TRBD1. Germline CDR1 is SGHVS and CDR2 is FNYEAQ. The CDR3 sequence is 15 residues long. V was pared by 5 bases and J by 9 bases, with 9 bases of the junction left unmatched. CDR3 DNA sequence: TGTGCCAGCAGCCCGGGGACAGGGGGGGCAGGGCCCCAGCATTTT. Protein product: CASSPGTGGAGPQHF.

This clonotype occurred many times. The chain combines TRBV7-2 with TRBJ1-1; 8 bases align to TRBD1. Losses at the gene ends were 4 bases for V and 4 bases for J; bases not matched to a gene: 8. CDR3 length: 15 residues. Germline V gene sequence: CDR1 SGHTA, CDR2 FQGNSA. Here the CDR3 DNA reads TGTGCCAGCAGCTCGACAGGGGAGGGGTTCACTGAAGCTTTCTTT. Residues: CASSSTGEGFTEAFF. The full variable domain, completed using reference TRBV7-2 and TRBJ1-1, is GAGVSQSPSNKVTEKGKDVELRCDPISGHTALYWYRQSLGQGLEFLIYFQGNSAPDKSGLPSDRFSAERTGGSVSTLTIQRTQQEDSAVYLCASSSTGEGFTEAFFGQGTRLTVV.

This sequence joins TRBV5-1 and TRBJ2-5; D not resolved. V was shortened by 2 bases and J by 7 bases, with 9 bases between the two germline ends. This CDR3 is 12 amino acids long. Germline V CDR1 and CDR2: SGHRS, YFSETQ. The CDR3 DNA reads TGCGCCAGCAGCTTTGACCCCACGACCCAGTACTTC. It is translated as CASSFDPTTQYF. Full variable domain (rest looked up from reference TRBV5-1 and TRBJ2-5): KAGVTQTPRYLIKTRGQQVTLSCSPISGHRSVSWYQQTPGQGLQFLFEYFSETQRNKGNFPGRFSGRQFSNSRSEMNVSTLELGDSALYLCASSFDPTTQYFGPGTRLLVL.

The gene calls are TRBV5-1 and TRBJ1-5; 10 nucleotides agree with TRBD1. The CDR3 runs 16 residues. Germline V lookup: CDR1 SGHRS, CDR2 YFSETQ. V was clipped by 2 bases and J by 2 bases; unmatched bases: 4. The CDR3 reads CASSFGTGEGNQPQHF. CDR3 coding DNA: TGCGCCAGCAGCTTTGGGACAGGGGAAGGCAATCAGCCCCAGCATTTT.

This clonotype was seen only a few times. The chain employs TRBV12-5 and TRBJ2-7; D unclear. The germline V gene encodes CDR1 LGHNT and CDR2 FRNRAP. The V end was cut by 4 bases, the J end by 7 bases, with 11 bases between. The CDR3 extends over 12 amino acids. CDR3 amino acids: CASGSDSLEQYF. The DNA of the CDR3 is TGTGCTAGTGGTTCGGATTCTTTAGAGCAGTACTTC.

The rearrangement links TRBV15 to TRBJ2-7, with 9 bases fitting TRBD1. Germline V gives CDR1 LNHNV, CDR2 YYDKDF (reference sequence). V gave up 4 bases and J gave up 6 bases; unmatched junction bases: 10. The CDR3 contains 15 residues. CDR3 protein: CATSIRPGQGGEQYF. In nucleotides, the CDR3 is TGTGCCACCAGCATTAGACCGGGACAGGGCGGCGAGCAGTACTTC.

This clonotype came up many times. This chain joins TRBV12-3 or TRBV12-4 and TRBJ2-7; 10 bases are shared with TRBD1. V trimming: 6 bases; J trimming: 1 base; junction bases outside the gene matches: 6. The CDR3 spans 15 residues. The CDR3 nucleotides are TGTGCCAGCAGCGGGCCGGGACAGGGGTCCTACGAGCAGTACTTC. Amino acids: CASSGPGQGSYEQYF.

This clonotype was detected ten times or more. The rearrangement joins TRBV7-2 to TRBJ2-1; maybe TRBD1 (5 bases). Germline CDR1 is SGHTA and CDR2 is FQGNSA. CDR3 length: 16 amino acids. Between the trimmed V and J ends, which lost 1 base and 6 bases, there was a span of 16 bases. As DNA, the CDR3 is TGTGCCAGCAGCTTAGATTTTATAAGGGGTGGCAATGAGCAGTTCTTC. This codes for CASSLDFIRGGNEQFF.

This clonotype was picked up many times. The gene calls are TRBV7-9 and TRBJ2-7, with no clear D. V shed 1 base and J shed 7 bases, with 5 bases lying between them. In germline, CDR1 is SEHNR, CDR2 FQNEAQ (reference sequence). The CDR3 is made up of 11 amino acids. The CDR3 DNA sequence: TGTGCCAGCAGCTTAGTCCTTGAGCAGTACTTC. Translation gives CASSLVLEQYF.

This clonotype has just a few counts. This chain uses TRBV12-3 or TRBV12-4 with TRBJ2-2, with 8 bases aligning to TRBD1. There are 18 residues in the CDR3. V shed 5 bases and J 3 bases; nucleotides not matched to a gene: 14. CDR3 DNA sequence: TGTGCCAGCAGTCCCTTGGGACAGGCCCTATTTGACACCGGGGAGCTGTTTTTT. Translating gives CASSPLGQALFDTGELFF.

The V gene is TRBV11-3, the J gene TRBJ1-1; 7 positions match TRBD1. CDR3 length: 20 residues. V dropped 1 base and J dropped 6; count of bases not matched to a gene: 23. CDR1 is SGHNT, CDR2 YENEEA, per germline. CDR3 bases: TGTGCCAGCAGCTTAGTTCAATTGATTAGGGGGCCGCGGGTTAACGCTGAAGCTTTCTTT. This encodes CASSLVQLIRGPRVNAEAFF.

V usage is TRBV5-1 and J usage is TRBJ2-5; 14 bases are shared with TRBD2. Germline values: CDR1 SGHRS, CDR2 YFSETQ. The CDR3 runs to 20 residues. V gave up 4 bases and J gave up 5 bases; unmatched junction bases: 19. The CDR3 coding sequence is TGCGCCAGCAGCACCCTTATACCGACTAGCGGGAGGGGCCGGTGGGAGACCCAGTACTTC. Its protein is CASSTLIPTSGRGRWETQYF.

This clonotype occurred many times. This rearrangement joins TRBV4-1 to TRBJ2-1, with 7 bases aligning to TRBD1. From germline, CDR1 is MGHRA and CDR2 YSYEKL. This CDR3 spans 17 amino acids. The V gene end was trimmed by 4 bases and the J gene end by 3 bases; junction bases not matched to a gene: 12. The CDR3 DNA is TGCGCCAGCAGCCCAAAGTTTGGACAGGCCCTCTACAATGAGCAGTTCTTC. Translated, it gives CASSPKFGQALYNEQFF.

In its sample, this clonotype was seen many times. This chain uses TRBV15 with TRBJ2-7, with 9 bases aligning to TRBD2. This CDR3 comprises 16 residues. CDR1 is LNHNV, CDR2 YYDKDF, per germline (reference sequence). With V trimmed by 0 bases and J by 7 bases, 10 bases remained unmatched. CDR3 sequence (DNA): TGTGCCACCAGCAGAGATTCCGCGGGAGGGCCTCGGGAGCAGTACTTC. Its protein product is CATSRDSAGGPREQYF.

This sequence joins TRBV29-1 and TRBJ1-1, with D unclear. Per the germline V gene, CDR1 is SQVTM and CDR2 is ANQGSEA. The CDR3 is made up of 10 amino acids. CDR3 sequence (DNA): TGCTTGATCGCCGGCACTGAAGCTTTCTTT. Protein product: CLIAGTEAFF.

This clonotype occurred many times. V and J are TRBV7-2 and TRBJ2-2; TRBD2 aligns across 7 bases. The CDR3 runs to 15 residues. The V gene end was trimmed by 5 bases and the J gene end by 6 bases; junction bases not matched to a gene: 9. Germline loops: CDR1 SGHTA, CDR2 FQGNSA. The CDR3 DNA reads as TGTGCCAGCAGCCTGACCGGGACTACCTCCGGGGAGCTGTTTTTT. This gives the protein CASSLTGTTSGELFF.

Regarding this clonotype: A much larger clone lies a single base off, so this may be a read error. The gene calls are TRBV7-4 and TRBJ1-5; 7 bases map to TRBD1. V trimming: 1 base; J trimming: 0 bases; junction bases outside the gene matches: 6. The CDR3 is 17 residues long. Germline CDR1 is SGHVT and CDR2 is SQSDAQ. CDR3 nucleotide sequence: TGTGCCAGCAGCTTAGACAGGGACAGCTATAGCAATCAGCCCCAGCATTTT. Protein sequence: CASSLDRDSYSNQPQHF.

The sample holds a few counts of this clonotype. This sequence joins TRBV12-3 or TRBV12-4 and TRBJ2-7, with D possibly TRBD2 on 5 matching bases. This CDR3 region has 14 residues. V shed 2 bases and J shed 3 bases, with 11 bases lying between them. The CDR3 nucleotides read TGTGCCAGCAGTTTACAGGACGGACTCTACGAGCAGTACTTC. Encoded protein: CASSLQDGLYEQYF.

This clonotype has a count of ten or more. The chain joins TRBV7-8 to TRBJ1-5, with 9 bases matching TRBD1. Trimming removed 1 base from V and 1 base from J; junction bases left unmatched: 5. CDR1 SGHVS and CDR2 FQNEAQ come from the germline V gene. The length of the CDR3 is 17 residues. The CDR3 DNA is TGTGCCAGCAGCTTAGGGACAGGGGCCGTCAGCAATCAGCCCCAGCATTTT. Amino acid sequence: CASSLGTGAVSNQPQHF.